This T cell receptor beta chain is from a study of control samples from healthy donors and cancer patients. Profiled with immunoSEQ multiplex PCR; TCRdb holds only in-frame clones, not every one. The repertoire holds over 200,000 clones, more than 65% seen once, with roughly 13% in the top ten. Germline V gene sequence: CDR1 MNHEY, CDR2 SVGAGI. The CDR3 runs to 13 residues. Trimming stripped 2 bases from V and 2 bases from J, with 5 bases between. The sequence was collected from a woman in her sixties or seventies with lung cancer. The chain couples TRBV6-5 to TRBJ2-3; either TRBD1 or TRBD2 may fit D (5 bases each). Sequenced input: PBMCs. In DNA form, the CDR3 reads TGTGCCAGCAGTTACGGGACCACAGATACGCAGTATTTT. This encodes CASSYGTTDTQYF.